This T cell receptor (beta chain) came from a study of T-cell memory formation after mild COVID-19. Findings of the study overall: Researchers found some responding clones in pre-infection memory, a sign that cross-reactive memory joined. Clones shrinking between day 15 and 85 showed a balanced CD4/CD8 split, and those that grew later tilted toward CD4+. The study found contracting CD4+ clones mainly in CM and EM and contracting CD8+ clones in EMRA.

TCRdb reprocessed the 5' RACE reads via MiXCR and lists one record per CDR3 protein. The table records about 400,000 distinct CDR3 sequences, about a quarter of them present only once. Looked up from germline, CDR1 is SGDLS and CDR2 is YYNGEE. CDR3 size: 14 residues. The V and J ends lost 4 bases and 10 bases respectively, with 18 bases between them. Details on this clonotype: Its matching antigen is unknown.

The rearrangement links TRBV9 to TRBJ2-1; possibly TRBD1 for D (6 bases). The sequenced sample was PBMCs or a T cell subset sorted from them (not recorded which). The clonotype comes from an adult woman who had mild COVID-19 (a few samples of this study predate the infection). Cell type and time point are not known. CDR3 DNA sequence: TGTGCCAGCAGCCCAACCGATCTTGGGACAGAGCAGTTCTTC. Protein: CASSPTDLGTEQFF.